This T cell receptor beta chain was sequenced for a study of T cell repertoires in cytomegalovirus infection. Study background: Carrying CMV and the relevant HLA type showed in public TCR beta signatures. Study outcomes and limitations: Dominating the ex vivo response were TCR beta clonotypes that were CMV-specific and HLA-C-restricted. Pooled public TCR beta family frequency picked out CMV carriers with the relevant HLA.

The CDR3 has 15 amino acids. Looked up from germline, CDR1 is LGHNT and CDR2 is FRNRAP. V was pared by 3 bases and J by 0 bases, with 10 bases between. Comment on this clonotype: Its target is unknown.

TCRdb fed the reads into MiXCR, producing one record per CDR3 protein. In the table there are about 490,000 distinct CDR3 sequences, about 15% of which are singletons. The chain recombines TRBV12-5 with TRBJ2-3; D not resolved. Specimen: CD8+ T cells from PBMCs. The clonotype comes from a human donor in good health (CMV status not recorded). Some clones in this sample may be carry-over from other donors' samples. In nucleotides, the CDR3 is TGTGCTAGTGGTTTATGGGGATATAGCACAGATACGCAGTATTTT. It translates to CASGLWGYSTDTQYF.